Below, 7 T cell receptor beta chains from the same sample are listed, as sequenced in a study of identical twins. MiXCR, applied by TCRdb to the 5' RACE reads, yields one record per CDR3 protein. The profile covers approximately 1.8 million distinct CDR3 sequences, with about 31% appearing a single time and about 0.3% taken by the ten largest. The sample taken for sequencing was cord blood. These receptors were collected from a newborn girl in good health.

The chain couples TRBV20-1 to TRBJ2-5, with D possibly being TRBD2 (6 bases). Trimming took off 6 bases at V and 11 bases at J, with 22 bases between the two ends. This CDR3 is 13 amino acids long. The germline CDR1 and CDR2 sequences are DFQATT and SNEGSKA (reference sequence). The CDR3 here is CSAPTRTPNEQYF. The CDR3 DNA sequence: TGCAGTGCCCCGACTAGAACCCCAAATGAGCAGTACTTC.

This clonotype has a handful of counts. The chain couples TRBV11-2 to TRBJ2-5; 7 bases agree with TRBD1. CDR1 and CDR2 (germline): SGHAT, FQNNGV. The CDR3 runs to 16 residues. With V trimmed by 3 bases and J by 2 bases, 9 bases remained unmatched. CDR3 amino acids: CASSFKGAVLQETQYF. Written as DNA, the CDR3 is TGTGCCAGCAGCTTTAAGGGGGCCGTACTACAAGAGACCCAGTACTTC.

The rearrangement uses TRBV5-1 and TRBJ2-6; 8 bases line up with TRBD1. CDR1 is SGHRS, CDR2 YFSETQ, per germline. V dropped 4 bases and J dropped 10; count of bases not matched to a gene: 4. CDR3 size: 13 residues. The CDR3 DNA reads as TGCGCCAGCAGCCCGGACAGGGTAAACGTCCTGACTTTC. It is translated as CASSPDRVNVLTF.

In nucleotides, the CDR3 is TGTGACACCAGTATCGACAGCTATAATTCACCCCTCCACTTT. It specifies CDTSIDSYNSPLHF. The V call is TRBV6-1, the J call TRBJ1-6, with a weak D call TRBD1 (5 bases). The CDR3 has 14 amino acids. Germline-derived CDR1 and CDR2 are MNHNS and SASEGT.

Only a few counts were recorded for this clonotype. The V call is TRBV19, the J call TRBJ2-7; D call uncertain. There are 17 residues in the CDR3. The V end lost 4 bases, the J end lost 0 bases, and 19 bases lay between the germline ends. Germline CDR1 reads LNHDA; CDR2 reads SQIVND (reference sequence). CDR3 loop: CASSRTWQDPYSYEQYF. The CDR3, as DNA: TGTGCCAGTAGTAGGACCTGGCAGGACCCTTACTCCTACGAGCAGTACTTC. Complete variable domain (other parts from reference TRBV19 and TRBJ2-7): DGGITQSPKYLFRKEGQNVTLSCEQNLNHDAMYWYRQDPGQGLRLIYYSQIVNDFQKGDIAEGYSVSREKKESFPLTVTSAQKNPTAFYLCASSRTWQDPYSYEQYFGPGTRLTVT.

This clonotype was observed at least ten times. This sequence joins TRBV28 and TRBJ2-7; 9 nucleotides match TRBD1. The germline V gene has CDR1 MDHEN and CDR2 SYDVKM. The CDR3 loop spans 14 amino acids. V shed 10 bases, J shed 0 bases, and the junction held 7 bases outside the gene matches. CDR3 sequence: CATRTGGNSYEQYF. DNA of the CDR3: TGTGCCACCCGAACAGGGGGCAACTCCTACGAGCAGTACTTC.

The chain couples TRBV20-1 to TRBJ1-2, with no clear D. V lost 8 bases and J lost 4, with 20 bases in between. This CDR3 is 14 amino acids long. Germline V lookup: CDR1 DFQATT, CDR2 SNEGSKA (reference sequence). The CDR3 sequence: CSPEGGVGSYGYTF. CDR3 DNA: TGCAGTCCAGAAGGCGGGGTGGGGAGCTATGGCTACACCTTC.